A selection of T cell receptor beta chains follows, all from one sample in a study of early T cells in non-severe SARS-CoV-2 infection. TCRdb itself ran the 5' RACE reads through MiXCR, one entry per CDR3 protein. The sample includes 45,000 to 70,000 distinct CDR3 sequences, around 8% of them seen just once. The material sequenced was whole blood, taken at baseline. The receptors stem from an adult who was a healthcare worker with PCR-confirmed SARS-CoV-2 infection or an uninfected control (not recorded which). CDR3s include the opening cysteine and the closing phenylalanine or tryptophan. A D gene is named only where the DNA matches it firmly. Rows give clone size only sometimes, using once, few, many, or a class for an expanded clone.

>11|TRBV18|few|TRBJ2-7|NA
CASSPRYEQYF
TGTGCCAGCTCACCTCGATACGAGCAGTACTTC
>15|TRBV20-1|once|TRBJ2-7|TRBD1
CSASGEGALGYEQYF
TGCAGTGCTAGTGGCGAGGGGGCCCTAGGGTACGAGCAGTACTTC
>14|TRBV4-1|many|TRBJ2-1|NA
CASSFRTVYNEQFF
TGCGCCAGCAGCTTCCGGACAGTCTACAATGAGCAGTTCTTC
>14|TRBV29-1|many|TRBJ2-7|TRBD1
CSITDRGRDYEQYF
TGCAGCATAACTGACAGGGGAAGAGACTACGAGCAGTACTTC
>14|TRBV18|many|TRBJ2-1|NA
CASSAQDSYNEQFF
TGTGCCAGCTCAGCGCAAGACAGTTACAATGAGCAGTTCTTC
>17|TRBV6-6|few|TRBJ2-5|NA
CASSYPALGNLPETQYF
TGTGCCAGCAGTTACCCGGCGTTAGGGAATTTGCCAGAGACCCAGTACTTC
>18|TRBV7-8|few|TRBJ1-5|TRBD1
CASSPGRGPFYSNQPQHF
TGTGCCAGCAGCCCCGGCAGGGGGCCCTTTTATAGCAATCAGCCCCAGCATTTT
>15|TRBV12-3/TRBV12-4|NA|TRBJ1-5|NA
CASSLQEVSNQPQHF
TGTGCCAGCAGTTTACAGGAGGTTAGCAATCAGCCCCAGCATTTT
>14|TRBV12-5|many|TRBJ2-2|NA
CASGLVQGPGELFF
TGTGCTAGTGGTTTGGTACAAGGGCCCGGGGAGCTGTTTTTT
>12|TRBV12-3/TRBV12-4|many|TRBJ2-7|NA
CASRSGPYEQYF
TGTGCCAGCAGATCGGGGCCCTACGAGCAGTACTTC
>15|TRBV19|NA|TRBJ2-1|NA
CASSIGGGLLHEQFF
TGTGCCAGTAGTATAGGGGGGGGCCTTTTGCATGAGCAGTTCTTC
>17|TRBV4-3|NA|TRBJ2-7|NA
CASSQDLVGGRGGEQYF
TGCGCCAGCAGCCAAGATTTAGTCGGTGGCAGGGGCGGTGAGCAGTACTTC
>15|TRBV28|many|TRBJ1-5|TRBD1
CASIQGQGATQPQHF
TGTGCCAGCATCCAAGGACAGGGGGCGACTCAGCCCCAGCATTTT
>17|TRBV7-3|NA|TRBJ1-1|TRBD1
CASSLPTPATGGTEAFF
TGTGCCAGCAGCTTACCCACACCGGCGACAGGGGGCACTGAAGCTTTCTTT
>14|TRBV5-5|many|TRBJ2-7|TRBD1
CASSGGQGAYEQYF
TGTGCCAGCAGCGGAGGACAGGGCGCCTACGAGCAGTACTTC
>14|TRBV20-1|many|TRBJ1-6|NA
CSASSSSYNSPLHF
TGCAGTGCTAGTTCGAGCTCCTATAATTCACCCCTCCACTTT
>19|TRBV7-2|few|TRBJ1-3|TRBD1
CASSSQDIVGTGSGNTIYF
TGTGCCAGCAGCTCCCAGGATATTGTGGGGACAGGATCTGGAAACACCATATATTTT
>14|TRBV20-1|many|TRBJ2-3|TRBD2
CSAMMSSGTDTQYF
TGCAGTGCTATGATGTCTAGCGGGACAGATACGCAGTATTTT
>13|TRBV28|few|TRBJ1-5|NA
CASSMGASQPQHF
TGTGCCAGCAGCATGGGGGCGAGTCAGCCCCAGCATTTT
>12|TRBV14|NA|TRBJ1-2|NA
CASSQGTDGYTF
TGTGCCAGCAGCCAAGGGACAGATGGCTACACCTTC
>14|TRBV28|NA|TRBJ2-3|NA
CASSPPPDTDTQYF
TGTGCCAGCAGTCCCCCCCCAGACACAGATACGCAGTATTTT
>16|TRBV12-3/TRBV12-4|many|TRBJ2-7|TRBD2
CASSPRGVGYLDEQYF
TGTGCCAGCAGCCCTCGGGGGGTTGGTTATTTGGACGAGCAGTACTTC
>16|TRBV9|few|TRBJ2-1|TRBD2
CASSLQTAGTSNEQFF
TGTGCCAGCAGCTTACAAACCGCCGGGACTAGCAATGAGCAGTTCTTC
>15|TRBV6-4|NA|TRBJ2-1|TRBD2
CASSDSTSGSNEQFF
TGTGCCAGCAGTGACTCGACTAGCGGGAGCAATGAGCAGTTCTTC
>15|TRBV6-2/TRBV6-3|many|TRBJ1-5|NA
CASIHSSHSNQPQHF
TGTGCCAGCATCCACAGCTCACATAGCAATCAGCCCCAGCATTTT
>13|TRBV5-1|many|TRBJ2-7|NA
CASSWDSAYEQYF
TGCGCCAGCAGCTGGGACTCAGCCTACGAGCAGTACTTC
>15|TRBV2|few|TRBJ1-4|NA
CASSDRGGTNEKLFF
TGTGCCAGCAGTGACAGGGGTGGAACTAATGAAAAACTGTTTTTT
>15|TRBV6-1|few|TRBJ1-2|NA
CASSDSVLGIYGYTF
TGTGCCAGCAGTGATAGTGTCCTGGGGATCTATGGCTACACCTTC
>16|TRBV7-8|NA|TRBJ2-3|TRBD1
CASNGQDRAFTDTQYF
TGTGCCAGCAATGGGCAGGACAGGGCCTTCACAGATACGCAGTATTTT
>16|TRBV6-2/TRBV6-3|NA|TRBJ2-2|TRBD2
CASSYSMSSGARELFF
TGTGCCAGCAGTTACTCGATGTCTAGCGGGGCCCGGGAGCTGTTTTTT
>15|TRBV7-2|NA|TRBJ1-2|NA
CASSQMIVANYGYTF
TGTGCCAGCAGCCAAATGATCGTAGCTAACTATGGCTACACCTTC
>16|TRBV20-1|many|TRBJ2-1|NA
CSARDYRDFSYNEQFF
TGCAGTGCTAGAGACTACCGGGACTTCTCCTACAATGAGCAGTTCTTC
>12|TRBV12-3/TRBV12-4|once|TRBJ1-4|NA
CASTQGNEKLFF
TGTGCCAGCACTCAGGGGAATGAAAAACTGTTTTTT
>15|TRBV28|many|TRBJ1-1|NA
CASSFSDRMNTEAFF
TGTGCCAGCAGCTTCTCGGATAGGATGAACACTGAAGCTTTCTTT
>15|TRBV20-1|NA|TRBJ2-1|TRBD2
CSATGTSGRAGEQFF
TGCAGTGCCACGGGGACTAGCGGGAGGGCCGGAGAGCAGTTCTTC
>13|TRBV19|NA|TRBJ2-3|NA
CASTFQGTDTQYF
TGTGCCAGTACTTTCCAGGGCACAGATACGCAGTATTTT
>13|TRBV28|few|TRBJ1-2|NA
CASSPPDSNGYTF
TGTGCCAGCAGTCCCCCCGACAGTAATGGCTACACCTTC
>15|TRBV7-2|NA|TRBJ2-5|TRBD2
CASSLAGLAWETQYF
TGTGCCAGCAGCTTAGCGGGACTAGCTTGGGAGACCCAGTACTTC
>15|TRBV28|few|TRBJ1-2|NA
CASSPGGRRLGGYTF
TGTGCCAGCAGTCCTGGAGGCAGGCGACTAGGTGGCTACACCTTC
>14|TRBV6-6|once|TRBJ1-2|NA
CASSYFRGFDGYTF
TGTGCCAGCAGTTATTTCCGGGGGTTTGATGGCTACACCTTC